This T cell receptor (beta chain) comes out of a study of cytomegalovirus exposure and HLA in healthy donors. General observations from the study: A missense variant in DCLRE1C was later tied to TCR beta V- and J-gene trimming. Based on reports, TCR beta sequences accurately predicted HLA-A and HLA-B alleles for most subjects.

13 Jbeta primers and 60 Vbeta primers were used for the PCR. Some clones are missing from TCRdb's copy, which holds only in-frame ones; the method was immunoSEQ multiplex PCR. Of a few hundred thousand clones listed, more than 60% are singletons. Points on this clone: Its antigen is undetermined.

The germline gives CDR1 SGHVS, CDR2 FQNEAQ. The ends were cut back, 6 bases at V and 8 bases at J, with 15 bases in the middle. This CDR3 has 13 residues. This rearrangement joins TRBV7-8 to TRBJ2-3; D perhaps matches TRBD1 (6 bases). This receptor was obtained from a man aged 40-49 years in good health and CMV-seronegative. The sequenced material came from PBMCs. CDR3 coding DNA: TGTGCCAGCAGTTCCCCGGGACACGCTACGCAGTATTTT. This gives the protein CASSSPGHATQYF.